Given below is one TCR beta chain in context. The sample originates from a study of blood T cell repertoires in COVID-19. Study information: From T cells, B-cell-depleted T cells, or PBMCs came the material, which was cDNA or gDNA.

Original processing methods: Amplifying reference gene primers gave estimates of nucleated cell counts. Some clones are missing from TCRdb's copy, which holds only in-frame ones; the method was immunoSEQ multiplex PCR. Clonal size and the V and J genes are those of that table, whereas D and trimming came from the DNA. This table has around 100,000 clones, around 83% appearing once. Trimming removed 2 bases at V and 8 bases at J, with 9 bases between. This CDR3 is built from 12 residues. Sequencing was done on a sample of peripheral blood. The receptor comes from a middle-aged man with acute or convalescent COVID-19. The rearrangement uses TRBV12-3 or TRBV12-4 and TRBJ1-2; D is perhaps TRBD1 (6 bases). The CDR3 spells CASSLWGQGYTF. The CDR3 DNA sequence: TGTGCCAGCAGTTTATGGGGGCAAGGCTACACCTTC.